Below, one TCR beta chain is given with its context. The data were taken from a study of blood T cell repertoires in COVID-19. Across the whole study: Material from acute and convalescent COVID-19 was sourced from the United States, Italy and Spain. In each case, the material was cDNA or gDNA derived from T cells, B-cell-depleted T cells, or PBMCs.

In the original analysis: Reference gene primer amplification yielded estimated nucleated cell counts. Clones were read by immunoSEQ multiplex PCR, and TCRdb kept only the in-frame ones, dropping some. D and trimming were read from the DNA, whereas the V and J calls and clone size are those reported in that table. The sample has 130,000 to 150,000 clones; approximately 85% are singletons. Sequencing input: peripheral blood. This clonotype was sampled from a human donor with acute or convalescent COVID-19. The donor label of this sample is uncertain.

CDR3 amino acids: CASSSLGQRSNTEAFF. The CDR3 DNA reads as TGTGCCAGCAGCTCGCTGGGACAGCGTTCGAACACTGAAGCTTTCTTT. The chain recombines TRBV5-4 with TRBJ1-1; 7 bases align to TRBD1. The CDR3 is 16 amino acids. Unmatched junction bases numbered 9, after V lost 3 bases and J lost 1 base. Per the germline V gene, CDR1 is SGHNT and CDR2 is YYREEE (reference sequence).